The source of this T cell receptor beta chain is a study of control samples from healthy donors and cancer patients. The protocol was immunoSEQ multiplex PCR, while the TCRdb copy is restricted to in-frame clones and leaves out a portion. The table has hundreds of thousands of clones, over 75% seen once. This TCR was sampled from a woman aged 55-70 years with lung cancer. Sequencing was carried out using PBMCs.

CDR3 bases: TGTGCCAGCAGCGAGGAGGCAGGGTGGTCCTACGAGCAGTACTTC. Its translation: CASSEEAGWSYEQYF. J is TRBJ2-7 and V is TRBV4-2, with D possibly being TRBD1 or TRBD2 (5 bases each). V shed 5 bases and J shed 1 base, with 15 bases lying between them. The CDR3 is 15 residues long. Germline CDR1 LGHNA, CDR2 YNFKEQ.